This TCR beta chain was recorded in a study of T cells in Graves' hyperthyroidism and ophthalmopathy. The V end lost 3 bases, the J end lost 2 bases, and 22 bases lay between the germline ends. The CDR3 has 17 residues. CDR1 is GTSNPN and CDR2 is SVGIG in the germline V gene (reference sequence). This clonotype occurred a few times. Its antigen remains unknown. Ophthalmopathy cases met thresholds of Clinical Activity Score at least 3, NOSPECS grade at least 4 and duration under 3 months. A 10 ml volume of fresh peripheral blood provided the PBMCs. RNA transcripts were the template for amplifying TCR beta CDR3 regions. First-round RT-PCR targeting the TCR CDR3 was performed with the HTBI primer set. MiXCR was run by TCRdb on the multiplex PCR reads, yielding one entry per CDR3 protein. The sample has hundreds of thousands of distinct CDR3 sequences; 17% are singletons. Study-level results: Ophthalmopathy was model-predicted a median about six months pre-onset.

The receptor was isolated from a woman aged 18-30 years with Graves' ophthalmopathy. The V and J genes are TRBV30 and TRBJ1-1; D is perhaps TRBD1 (6 bases). Sequenced sample: blood. The CDR3 sequence is CAWRDRTAYRLNTEAFF. CDR3 DNA sequence: TGTGCCTGGAGGGATCGGACAGCCTATAGGCTTAACACTGAAGCTTTCTTT.